This paragraph covers one T cell receptor beta chain sequence. The data stem from a study of cytomegalovirus exposure and HLA in healthy donors. Study background: Most donors, roughly 84% of approximately 400 genotyped, fell in the Caucasian-associated ancestry cluster.

It was with 60 Vbeta and 13 Jbeta primers that the PCR ran. Data came from immunoSEQ multiplex PCR; TCRdb stores just in-frame clones and leaves some out. The table shows around 170,000 clones, with approximately 88% occurring only once. CDR1 is LNHDA, CDR2 SQIVND, per germline (reference sequence). CDR3 length equals 15 residues. Between the trimmed V and J ends, which lost 3 bases and 0 bases, there was a span of 11 bases. This chain joins TRBV19 and TRBJ1-1; D not resolved. The sequence was collected from a boy between 2 and 10 years old in good health and CMV-seronegative. Sequencing was carried out using PBMCs. The CDR3 loop reads CASSILIGMNTEAFF. CDR3 DNA: TGTGCCAGTAGTATTCTAATCGGGATGAACACTGAAGCTTTCTTT.